Listed below are T cell receptor beta chains from one sample, sequenced in a study of CD8+ T cells in alopecia areata. The method was immunoSEQ multiplex PCR; TCRdb's version includes in-frame clones alone and lacks a portion of them. The sample has some 170,000 clones; 50% to 70% are singletons. The starting material was CD4+ T cells sorted from blood, obtained at week 0. These receptors all come from a human donor with alopecia areata. Each CDR3 is given with its conserved first and last residue. The D gene is left open where the match is weak. Rows may omit the clone size; those that give it use once, few, many or a size class.

D gene	clone size	V gene	J gene	CDR3 protein	CDR3 DNA
NA	NA	TRBV5-1	TRBJ1-1	CASRQNPGQRTEAFF	TGCGCCAGCAGACAGAACCCGGGACAAAGGACTGAAGCTTTCTTT
NA	few	TRBV6-5	TRBJ1-1	CASSYSIGRQEAFF	TGTGCCAGCAGTTACTCGATTGGCAGGCAGGAAGCTTTCTTT
NA	NA	TRBV7-3	TRBJ2-3	CASSLRGRTDTQYF	TGTGCCAGCAGCTTACGGGGGCGCACAGATACGCAGTATTTT
NA	few	TRBV29-1	TRBJ2-3	CSVEGHPGTYF	TGCAGCGTTGAAGGTCATCCCGGAACCTATTTT
NA	NA	TRBV29-1	TRBJ2-2	CSVEDLDANTGELFF	TGCAGCGTGGAAGACTTAGACGCGAACACCGGGGAGCTGTTTTTT
TRBD2	NA	TRBV29-1	TRBJ2-1	CRPSGAGGYNEQFF	TGCAGACCCAGTGGAGCGGGGGGCTACAATGAGCAGTTCTTC
NA	NA	TRBV30	TRBJ1-6	CAWSAGPGAGNSPLHF	TGTGCCTGGAGTGCCGGTCCGGGGGCTGGGAATTCACCCCTCCACTTT
NA	NA	TRBV28	TRBJ1-2	CASSPPGRTEGYTF	TGTGCCAGCAGTCCCCCAGGGAGGACAGAGGGCTACACCTTC
NA	NA	TRBV30	TRBJ2-7	CAWSVQGYEQYF	TGTGCCTGGAGTGTACAGGGTTACGAGCAGTACTTC
NA	NA	TRBV10-3	TRBJ2-3	CAISELGDTQYF	TGTGCCATCAGTGAGTTGGGAGATACGCAGTATTTT
NA	few	TRBV29-1	TRBJ2-2	CSVTGRASTGELFF	TGCAGCGTGACTGGGCGTGCTTCGACCGGGGAGCTGTTTTTT
NA	NA	TRBV29-1	TRBJ1-1	CSVVGGNTEAFF	TGCAGCGTTGTAGGGGGGAACACTGAAGCTTTCTTT
NA	once	TRBV4-3	TRBJ1-2	CASSQDLGGYTF	TGCGCCAGCAGCCAAGATTTGGGGGGCTACACCTTC
TRBD1	NA	TRBV30	TRBJ1-1	CAWSPGTGLNTEAFF	TGTGCCTGGAGCCCTGGGACAGGGCTGAACACTGAAGCTTTCTTT
NA	NA	TRBV5-1	TRBJ2-7	CASSPQLGSSATEQYF	TGCGCCAGCAGCCCCCAACTGGGGTCTTCGGCTACCGAGCAGTACTTC
TRBD2	NA	TRBV30	TRBJ2-1	CAWSLSGNEQFF	TGTGCCTGGAGCCTTAGCGGGAATGAGCAGTTCTTC
NA	NA	TRBV29-1	TRBJ2-7	CSVVRDGYYEQYF	TGCAGCGTTGTCCGGGACGGGTACTACGAGCAGTACTTC
NA	few	TRBV29-1	TRBJ2-5	CSVKKTQETQYF	TGCAGCGTTAAGAAAACTCAAGAGACCCAGTACTTC
NA	NA	TRBV25-1	TRBJ1-4	CASSERGEKLFF	TGTGCCAGCAGTGAACGGGGTGAAAAACTGTTTTTT
TRBD2	once	TRBV4-3	TRBJ2-3	CASSQELAGGRDTQYF	TGCGCCAGCAGCCAAGAATTAGCGGGGGGTCGGGATACGCAGTATTTT
NA	few	TRBV7-9	TRBJ2-7	CASSLGTEQYF	TGTGCCAGCAGCTTAGGTACCGAGCAGTACTTC
TRBD1	NA	TRBV14	TRBJ1-2	CASSLRDRRSGYTF	TGTGCCAGCAGCCTTCGGGACAGACGGTCGGGCTACACCTTC
TRBD1	NA	TRBV5-1	TRBJ1-5	CASSPDRGGQPQHF	TGCGCCAGCAGCCCCGACAGGGGCGGTCAGCCCCAGCATTTT
NA	NA	TRBV30	TRBJ2-7	CAWRDVYEQYF	TGTGCCTGGAGGGACGTTTACGAGCAGTACTTC
TRBD1	few	TRBV27	TRBJ2-7	CASSSGQVYEQYF	TGTGCCAGCAGTTCGGGACAGGTCTACGAGCAGTACTTC
NA	NA	TRBV29-1	TRBJ2-7	CSVETGGIYEQYF	TGCAGCGTGGAGACAGGAGGGATCTACGAGCAGTACTTC
NA	NA	TRBV21-1	TRBJ2-1	CASSKPCIDLPQSLF	TGTGCCAGCAGCAAACCGTGCATCGACCTTCCTCAGTCGCTCTTC
TRBD1	NA	TRBV29-1	TRBJ2-7	CSVKGTAYEQYF	TGCAGCGTTAAAGGGACAGCCTACGAGCAGTACTTC
NA	NA	TRBV29-1	TRBJ2-1	CSVDGFQRAAYNEQFF	TGCAGCGTTGATGGTTTTCAGCGGGCGGCCTACAATGAGCAGTTCTTC
NA	few	TRBV10-3	TRBJ1-3	CAISGQAGNTIYF	TGTGCCATCAGTGGACAGGCTGGAAACACCATATATTTT
TRBD1	few	TRBV30	TRBJ1-5	CAWSGGQLNQPQHF	TGTGCCTGGAGTGGGGGACAGCTCAATCAGCCCCAGCATTTT
NA	NA	TRBV30	TRBJ2-3	CAWSRRNREWTDTQYF	TGTGCCTGGAGCCGAAGGAACAGGGAATGGACAGATACGCAGTATTTT
TRBD1	NA	TRBV6-1	TRBJ1-6	CASREDRGHSPLHF	TGTGCCAGCAGAGAAGACAGGGGGCACTCACCCCTCCACTTT
TRBD1	NA	TRBV27	TRBJ2-7	CASSSGTGGVEQYF	TGTGCCAGCAGTTCCGGGACAGGGGGGGTCGAGCAGTACTTC
NA	few	TRBV7-2	TRBJ2-7	CASSLAGIGPYEQYF	TGTGCCAGCAGCTTAGCAGGGATTGGGCCCTACGAGCAGTACTTC
NA	many	TRBV16	TRBJ2-7	CASSRGVRDTLYF	TGTGCCAGCAGCCGAGGGGTCCGGGACACTCTTTACTTC